Described below is a single TCR beta chain sequence and its context. This table comes from immunoSEQ multiplex PCR, and its TCRdb copy is limited to in-frame clones, with some not included. This repertoire shows 550,000 to 750,000 clones, 90% to 95% found once; its top ten account for 24%. CDR3 length: 16 amino acids. Trimming took 3 bases from V and 4 from J, leaving 19 bases between them. Looked up from germline, CDR1 is MNHEY and CDR2 is SMNVEV (reference sequence). It was CD45RO-negative cells, positively selected for CCR7, that made up naive CD8 cells, with terminally differentiated effector memory CD45RA+ cells excluded. This entry comes from a study of shared clonotypes between healthy human individuals.

The J gene is TRBJ2-7, the V gene TRBV27; D is uncertain. The receptor's source is a man aged 25-45 years in good health. The sample comprised naive CD8+ T cells sorted from blood. Here the CDR3 DNA reads TGTGCCAGCAGTTTTAGTCTTGGCCAGAGCCTGTACGAGCAGTACTTC. Translating gives CASSFSLGQSLYEQYF.